Sequencing of this TCR beta chain was carried out in a study of blood T cell repertoires in COVID-19. Study-wide context: Acute-phase and convalescent COVID-19 samples originated in the United States, Italy and Spain. The cDNA or gDNA used as material had been derived from T cells, B-cell-depleted T cells, or PBMCs.

Under the authors' procedure: How many nucleated cells were present was estimated from reference gene primer amplification. Produced via immunoSEQ multiplex PCR; TCRdb's table is partial and in-frame only. D and trimming were read from the DNA, whereas the V and J calls and clone size are those reported in that table. The sample yields approximately 300,000 clones, about 93% seen once. This CDR3 is built from 15 residues. CDR1 is SEHNR and CDR2 is FQNEAQ in the germline V gene (reference sequence). J was trimmed by 3 bases and V by 8 bases; bases with no gene match: 10. There are a few counts of this clone.

Sequenced: peripheral blood. The sequence was obtained from a woman aged 25 to 45 with COVID-19, enrolled during active disease. The chain carries TRBV7-9 and TRBJ1-3, with 7 positions matching TRBD1. CDR3 amino acids: CASSPGRGLGNTIYF. The CDR3 DNA reads TGTGCCAGCTCGCCCGGGAGGGGGCTTGGAAACACCATATATTTT.